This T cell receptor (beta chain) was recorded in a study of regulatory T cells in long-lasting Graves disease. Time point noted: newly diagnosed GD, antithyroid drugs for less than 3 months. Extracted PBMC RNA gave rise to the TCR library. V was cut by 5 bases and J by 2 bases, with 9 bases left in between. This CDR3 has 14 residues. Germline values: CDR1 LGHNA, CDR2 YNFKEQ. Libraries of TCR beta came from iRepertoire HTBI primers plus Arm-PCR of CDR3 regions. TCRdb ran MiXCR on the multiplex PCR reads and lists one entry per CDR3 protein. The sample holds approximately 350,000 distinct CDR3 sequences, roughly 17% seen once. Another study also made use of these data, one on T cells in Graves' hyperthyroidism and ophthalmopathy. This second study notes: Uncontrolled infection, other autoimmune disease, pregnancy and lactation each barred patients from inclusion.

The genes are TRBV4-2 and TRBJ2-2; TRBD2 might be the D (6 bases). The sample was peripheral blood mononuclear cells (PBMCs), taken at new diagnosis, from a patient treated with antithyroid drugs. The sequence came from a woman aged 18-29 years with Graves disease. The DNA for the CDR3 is TGTGCCAGCAGCGCTAGCGCCAACACCGGGGAGCTGTTTTTT. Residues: CASSASANTGELFF.